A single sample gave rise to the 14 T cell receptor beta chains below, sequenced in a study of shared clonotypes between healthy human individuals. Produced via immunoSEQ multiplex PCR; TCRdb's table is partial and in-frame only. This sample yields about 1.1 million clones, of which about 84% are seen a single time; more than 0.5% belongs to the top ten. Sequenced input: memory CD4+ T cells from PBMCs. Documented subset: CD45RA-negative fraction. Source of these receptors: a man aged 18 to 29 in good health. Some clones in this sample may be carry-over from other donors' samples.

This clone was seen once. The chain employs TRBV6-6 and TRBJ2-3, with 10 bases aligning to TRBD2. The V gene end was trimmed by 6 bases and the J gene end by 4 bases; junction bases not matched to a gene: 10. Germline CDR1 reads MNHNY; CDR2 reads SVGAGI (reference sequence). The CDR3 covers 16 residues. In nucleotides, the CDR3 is TGTGCCAGCAGGGTGGGTGGCAGCGGGAGGGCAGATACGCAGTATTTT. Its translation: CASRVGGSGRADTQYF.

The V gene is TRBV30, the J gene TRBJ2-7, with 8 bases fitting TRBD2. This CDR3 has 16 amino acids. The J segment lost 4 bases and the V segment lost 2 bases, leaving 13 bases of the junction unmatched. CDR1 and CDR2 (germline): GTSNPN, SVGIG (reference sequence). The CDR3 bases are TGTGCCTGGAGTTTCCATTCAGCGGGAGTTAGGTACGAGCAGTACTTC. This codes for CAWSFHSAGVRYEQYF.

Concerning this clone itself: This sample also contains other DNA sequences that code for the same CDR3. CDR3 region: CASSLDGRAGNTIYF. DNA for the CDR3: TGTGCCAGCAGCCTGGACGGTCGTGCGGGAAACACCATATATTTT. The chain uses TRBV5-4 and TRBJ1-3; no reliable D call. The CDR3 is 15 residues long. The ends were cut back, 4 bases at V and 4 bases at J, with 15 bases in the middle. Germline V gene sequence: CDR1 SGHNT, CDR2 YYREEE (reference sequence). Full variable domain (missing parts from reference TRBV5-4 and TRBJ1-3): ETGVTQSPTHLIKTRGQQVTLRCSSQSGHNTVSWYQQALGQGPQFIFQYYREEENGRGNFPPRFSGLQFPNYSSELNVNALELDDSALYLCASSLDGRAGNTIYFGEGSWLTVV.

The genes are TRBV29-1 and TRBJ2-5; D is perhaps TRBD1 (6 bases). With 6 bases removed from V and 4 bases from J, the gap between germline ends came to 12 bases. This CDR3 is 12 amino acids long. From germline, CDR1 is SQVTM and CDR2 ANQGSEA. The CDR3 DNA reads TGCAGCGTGGGACATGGCGCAGAGACCCAGTACTTC. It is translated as CSVGHGAETQYF.

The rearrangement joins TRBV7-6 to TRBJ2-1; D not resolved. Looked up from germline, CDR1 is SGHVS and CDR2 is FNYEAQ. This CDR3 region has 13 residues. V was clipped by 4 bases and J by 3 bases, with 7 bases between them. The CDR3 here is CASSSQFYNEQFF. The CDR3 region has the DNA TGTGCCAGCAGCTCCCAATTCTACAATGAGCAGTTCTTC.

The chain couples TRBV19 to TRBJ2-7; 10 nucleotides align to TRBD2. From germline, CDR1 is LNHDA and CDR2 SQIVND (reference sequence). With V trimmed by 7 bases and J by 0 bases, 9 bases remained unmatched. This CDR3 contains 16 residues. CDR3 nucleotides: TGTGCCAGTACCCAAGGAACTAGCGGGACCTCCTACGAGCAGTACTTC. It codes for CASTQGTSGTSYEQYF.

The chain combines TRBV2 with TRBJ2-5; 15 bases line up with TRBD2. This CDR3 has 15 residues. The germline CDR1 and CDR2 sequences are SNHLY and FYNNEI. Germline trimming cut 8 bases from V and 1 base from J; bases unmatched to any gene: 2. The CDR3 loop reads CASGTSGRSQETQYF. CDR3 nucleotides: TGTGCCAGCGGGACTAGCGGGAGGTCCCAAGAGACCCAGTACTTC.

CDR3 residues: CASSRDREEKLFF. For the CDR3, the DNA is TGCGCCAGCAGCCGGGACAGGGAGGAAAAACTGTTTTTT. The chain recombines TRBV4-3 with TRBJ1-4, with 9 bases aligning to TRBD1. V was clipped by 4 bases and J by 8 bases; unmatched bases: 2. Germline CDR1 reads LGHNA; CDR2 reads YSLEER. This CDR3 is built from 13 residues.

The CDR3 nucleotides read TGTGCCAGCAGCTTGGGTCTTTCTGGGGGGGTCAGCTCCTACGAGCAGTACTTC. It specifies CASSLGLSGGVSSYEQYF. This chain joins TRBV5-4 and TRBJ2-7; 7 bases align to TRBD2. V lost 0 bases, J lost 0 bases, and 12 bases stayed unmatched. The germline V gene encodes CDR1 SGHNT and CDR2 YYREEE (reference sequence). This CDR3 is built from 18 residues.

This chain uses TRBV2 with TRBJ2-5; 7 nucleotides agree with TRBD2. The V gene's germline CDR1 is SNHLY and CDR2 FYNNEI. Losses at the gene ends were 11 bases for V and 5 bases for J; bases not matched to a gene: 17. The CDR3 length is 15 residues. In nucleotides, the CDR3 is TGTGCCGGAACCACCCAGCGGGGTGCCTCGGAGACCCAGTACTTC. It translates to CAGTTQRGASETQYF.

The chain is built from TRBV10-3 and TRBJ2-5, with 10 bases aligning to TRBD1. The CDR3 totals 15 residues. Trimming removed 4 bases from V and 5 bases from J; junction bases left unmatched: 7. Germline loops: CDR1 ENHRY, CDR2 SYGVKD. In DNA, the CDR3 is TGTGCCATCAGTGGGCTGACAGGGGGCCTGGAGACCCAGTACTTC. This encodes CAISGLTGGLETQYF.

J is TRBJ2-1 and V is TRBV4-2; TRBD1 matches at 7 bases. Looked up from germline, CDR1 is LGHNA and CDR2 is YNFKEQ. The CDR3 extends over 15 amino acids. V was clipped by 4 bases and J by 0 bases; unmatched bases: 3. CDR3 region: CASSPSGGSYNEQFF. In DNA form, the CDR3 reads TGTGCCAGCAGCCCCTCAGGGGGCTCCTACAATGAGCAGTTCTTC.

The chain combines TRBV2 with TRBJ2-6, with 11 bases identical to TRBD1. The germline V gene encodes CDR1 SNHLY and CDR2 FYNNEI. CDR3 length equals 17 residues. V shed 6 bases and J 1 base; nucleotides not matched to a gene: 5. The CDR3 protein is CASSEGTGGSGANVLTF. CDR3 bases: TGTGCCAGCAGCGAGGGGACAGGGGGGTCTGGGGCCAACGTCCTGACTTTC.

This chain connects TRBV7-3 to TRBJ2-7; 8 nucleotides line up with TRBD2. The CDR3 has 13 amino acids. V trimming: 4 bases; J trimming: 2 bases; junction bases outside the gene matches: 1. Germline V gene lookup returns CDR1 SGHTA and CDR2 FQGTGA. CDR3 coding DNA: TGTGCCAGCAGCTCACTAGCGGCCTACGAGCAGTACTTC. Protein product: CASSSLAAYEQYF.